The sample holds one count of the clone carrying this T cell receptor (beta chain). In the authors' methods: The authors estimated nucleated cell counts from reference gene primer amplification. Sequencing used immunoSEQ multiplex PCR; TCRdb keeps in-frame clones, though not all of them. V, J and clone size derive from that table, while D and trimming were established from the DNA sequence. Of under 250,000 clones in the sample, roughly 82% were seen once. This sample stems from a study of blood T cell repertoires in COVID-19. Overall study context: The origin of the acute and convalescent COVID-19 samples was the United States, Italy and Spain. Sample material is recorded as cDNA or gDNA derived from T cells, B-cell-depleted T cells, or PBMCs.

The CDR3 runs to 17 residues. V was pared by 5 bases and J by 4 bases, with 23 bases between. The V gene's germline CDR1 is MGHDK and CDR2 SYGVNS. The J gene is TRBJ1-2, the V gene TRBV25-1; maybe TRBD1 (5 bases). Material for sequencing was peripheral blood. The source of this sequence is a woman aged 70-85 years with acute or convalescent COVID-19. In DNA form, the CDR3 reads TGTGCCAGCAGTCCAGTCGGGACTCCGGAGTTTGGCTATGGCTACACCTTC. It specifies CASSPVGTPEFGYGYTF.